One and the same sample provided the 2 T cell receptor beta chains below, sequenced in a study of metastatic and nonmetastatic thyroid tumors. Among the patients, none had received any treatment before thyroid surgery. TCRdb reprocessed the PCR reads via MiXCR. The sample includes more than 9,500 clones, around 30% of them seen just once. Sample: adjacent normal tissue. These receptors came from a male donor with papillary thyroid cancer or a benign thyroid nodule (not recorded which). Some clones in this sample may be carry-over from other donors' samples.

In DNA, the CDR3 is TGCGCCAGCAGCCAATGGACAGGGTCTGAGGGAGATACGCAGTATTTT. Encoded protein: CASSQWTGSEGDTQYF. The chain uses TRBV4-1 and TRBJ2-3; TRBD1 matches at 8 bases. Germline V gene sequence: CDR1 MGHRA, CDR2 YSYEKL. Germline trimming cut 2 bases from V and 5 bases from J; bases unmatched to any gene: 9. This CDR3 contains 16 residues.

This chain's CDR3 is CASSLGGGRSYEQYF. CDR3 in DNA: TGTGCCAGCAGCTTAGGAGGGGGGCGCTCCTACGAGCAGTACTTC. The chain links TRBV11-2 to TRBJ2-7; the D gene could be TRBD1 or TRBD2 (6 bases each). V lost 1 base and J 0 bases, leaving 10 bases between the germline ends. CDR3 length equals 15 residues. Germline CDR1 reads SGHAT; CDR2 reads FQNNGV.